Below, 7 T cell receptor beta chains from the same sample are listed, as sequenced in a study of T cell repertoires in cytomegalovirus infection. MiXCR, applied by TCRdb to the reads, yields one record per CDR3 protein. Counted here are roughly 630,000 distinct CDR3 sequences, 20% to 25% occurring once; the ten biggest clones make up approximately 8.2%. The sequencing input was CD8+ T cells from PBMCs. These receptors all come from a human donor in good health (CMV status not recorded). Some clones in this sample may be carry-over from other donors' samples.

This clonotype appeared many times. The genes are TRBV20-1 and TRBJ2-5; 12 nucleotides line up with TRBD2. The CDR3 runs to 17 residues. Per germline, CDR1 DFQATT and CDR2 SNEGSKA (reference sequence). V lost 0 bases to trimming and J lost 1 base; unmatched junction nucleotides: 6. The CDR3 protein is CSARDQGLAGFQETQYF. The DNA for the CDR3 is TGCAGTGCTAGAGATCAAGGACTAGCGGGGTTCCAAGAGACCCAGTACTTC.

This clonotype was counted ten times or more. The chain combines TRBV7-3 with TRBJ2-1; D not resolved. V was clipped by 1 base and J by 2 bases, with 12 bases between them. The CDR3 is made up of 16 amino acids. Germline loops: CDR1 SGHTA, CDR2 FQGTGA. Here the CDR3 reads CASSLNAARTYNEQFF. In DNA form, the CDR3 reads TGTGCCAGCAGCTTAAATGCCGCTCGTACCTACAATGAGCAGTTCTTC.

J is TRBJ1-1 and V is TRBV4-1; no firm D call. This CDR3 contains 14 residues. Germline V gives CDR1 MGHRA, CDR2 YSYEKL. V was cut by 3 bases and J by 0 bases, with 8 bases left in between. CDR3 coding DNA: TGCGCCAGCAGCCACGCACAACTGAACACTGAAGCTTTCTTT. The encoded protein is CASSHAQLNTEAFF.

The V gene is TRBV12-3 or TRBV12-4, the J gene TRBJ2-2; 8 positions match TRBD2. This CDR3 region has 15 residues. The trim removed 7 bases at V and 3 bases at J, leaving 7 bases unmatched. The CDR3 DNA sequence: TGTGCCAGCACCCCCGTGCGGGGGGACACCGGGGAGCTGTTTTTT. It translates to CASTPVRGDTGELFF.

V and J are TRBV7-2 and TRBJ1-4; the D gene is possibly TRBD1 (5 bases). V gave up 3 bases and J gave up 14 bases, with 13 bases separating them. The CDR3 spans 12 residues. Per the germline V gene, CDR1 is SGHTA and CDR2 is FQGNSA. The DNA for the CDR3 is TGTGCCAGCAGCTTTGAAGGGGTGAATCTGTTTTTT. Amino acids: CASSFEGVNLFF.

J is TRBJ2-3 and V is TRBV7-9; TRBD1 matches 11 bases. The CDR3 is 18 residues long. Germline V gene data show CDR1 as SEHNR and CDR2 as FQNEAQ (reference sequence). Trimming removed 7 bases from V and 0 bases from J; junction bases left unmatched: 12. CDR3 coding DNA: TGTGCCAGCACAATGGTGGACAGGGGGCATGTAAGCACAGATACGCAGTATTTT. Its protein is CASTMVDRGHVSTDTQYF.

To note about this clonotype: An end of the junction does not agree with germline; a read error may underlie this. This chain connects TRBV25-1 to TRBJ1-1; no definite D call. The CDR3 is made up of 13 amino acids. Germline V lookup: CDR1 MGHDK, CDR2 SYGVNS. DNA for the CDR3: TGTGCCAGCACCCGGGTAGGGAACACTGTAGCTTTCTTT. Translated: CASTRVGNTVAFF. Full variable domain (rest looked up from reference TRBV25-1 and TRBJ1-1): EADIYQTPRYLVIGTGKKITLECSQTMGHDKMYWYQQDPGMELHLIHYSYGVNSTEKGDLSSESTVSRIRTEHFPLTLESARPSHTSQYLCASTRVGNTVAFFGQGTRLTVV.